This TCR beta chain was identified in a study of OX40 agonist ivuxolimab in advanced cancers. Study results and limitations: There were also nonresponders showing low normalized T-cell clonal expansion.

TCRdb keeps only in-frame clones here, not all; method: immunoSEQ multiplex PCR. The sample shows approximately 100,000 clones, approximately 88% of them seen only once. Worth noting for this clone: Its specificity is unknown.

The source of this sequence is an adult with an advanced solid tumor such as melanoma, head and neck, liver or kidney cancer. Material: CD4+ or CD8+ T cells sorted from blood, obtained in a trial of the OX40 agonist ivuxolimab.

Here the CDR3 reads CASSGTGSYEQYF. Here the CDR3 DNA reads TGTGCCAGCAGTGGGACAGGGTCCTACGAGCAGTACTTC. This sequence joins TRBV28 and TRBJ2-7, with 9 bases that match TRBD1. CDR1 MDHEN and CDR2 SYDVKM come from the germline V gene. Unmatched junction bases numbered 0, after V lost 5 bases and J lost 1 base. This CDR3 is built from 13 residues.